A single sample is the source of the 30 T cell receptor beta chains below, sequenced in a study of cytomegalovirus exposure and HLA in healthy donors. Sequenced by immunoSEQ multiplex PCR; TCRdb stores in-frame clones only, minus some. The data show about 120,000 clones, with 88% seen just once and roughly 4.4% held by the top ten. Sample: PBMCs. The receptors derive from a man between 18 and 29 years old in good health and CMV-seropositive.

This chain joins TRBV6-5 and TRBJ1-3; possibly TRBD1 for D (6 bases). The CDR3 is made up of 16 amino acids. V was clipped by 0 bases and J by 4 bases, with 13 bases between them. The germline gives CDR1 MNHEY, CDR2 SVGAGI. This chain's CDR3 is CASSYSLGTPGNTIYF. The CDR3 DNA reads TGTGCCAGCAGTTACTCGCTCGGGACACCCGGAAACACCATATATTTT.

The rearrangement links TRBV5-1 to TRBJ2-3; 10 bases match TRBD1. From germline, CDR1 is SGHRS and CDR2 YFSETQ. The CDR3 extends over 14 amino acids. V lost 1 base and J lost 7; bases outside the gene matches: 3. As DNA, the CDR3 is TGCGCCAGCAGCTTGTGGGGACAGGGGAATACGCAGTATTTT. It codes for CASSLWGQGNTQYF. Full variable domain (remainder filled in from reference TRBV5-1 and TRBJ2-3): KAGVTQTPRYLIKTRGQQVTLSCSPISGHRSVSWYQQTPGQGLQFLFEYFSETQRNKGNFPGRFSGRQFSNSRSEMNVSTLELGDSALYLCASSLWGQGNTQYFGPGTRLTVL.

The chain is built from TRBV4-2 and TRBJ2-4; 7 bases match TRBD1. The V segment lost 0 bases and the J segment 1 base; nucleotides outside the gene matches: 0. This CDR3 has 15 amino acids. Germline lookup yields CDR1 LGHNA and CDR2 YNFKEQ. The chain's CDR3 is CASSQEGGAKNIQYF. The CDR3, as DNA: TGTGCCAGCAGCCAAGAAGGGGGCGCCAAAAACATTCAGTACTTC.

This chain joins TRBV28 and TRBJ2-5; 7 bases align to TRBD1. With V trimmed by 0 bases and J by 2 bases, 15 bases remained unmatched. Germline CDR1 MDHEN, CDR2 SYDVKM. There are 19 residues in the CDR3. DNA of the CDR3: TGTGCCAGCAGTTTATGGAGGGATACGGGACAGCCGTTTCAAGAGACCCAGTACTTC. Protein: CASSLWRDTGQPFQETQYF.

The chain employs TRBV27 and TRBJ1-2, with D unresolved. Per the germline V gene, CDR1 is MNHEY and CDR2 is SMNVEV (reference sequence). The ends were cut back, 0 bases at V and 6 bases at J, with 17 bases in the middle. The CDR3 runs 16 residues. CDR3 in amino acids: CASSLSLLSGGNGYTF. Written as DNA, the CDR3 is TGTGCCAGCAGTTTATCACTCCTGAGTGGAGGGAATGGCTACACCTTC.

The chain couples TRBV2 to TRBJ1-5; D call uncertain. Trimming stripped 5 bases from V and 0 bases from J, with 11 bases between. The CDR3 covers 15 residues. Germline V gives CDR1 SNHLY, CDR2 FYNNEI. The CDR3 nucleotides read TGTGCCAGCAGTTTTGCGGGGTATAGCAATCAGCCCCAGCATTTT. Amino acids: CASSFAGYSNQPQHF.

The rearrangement joins TRBV7-2 to TRBJ1-1; the match to TRBD1 covers 11 bases. The CDR3 length is 16 residues. Germline lookup yields CDR1 SGHTA and CDR2 FQGNSA. V lost 6 bases and J lost 4; bases outside the gene matches: 10. The CDR3 coding sequence is TGTGCCAGCAGTTATGGACAGGGGGCTCGGAGCACTGAAGCTTTCTTT. This sequence encodes CASSYGQGARSTEAFF. The whole variable domain, remainder taken from reference TRBV7-2 and TRBJ1-1, is GAGVSQSPSNKVTEKGKDVELRCDPISGHTALYWYRQSLGQGLEFLIYFQGNSAPDKSGLPSDRFSAERTGGSVSTLTIQRTQQEDSAVYLCASSYGQGARSTEAFFGQGTRLTVV.

DNA for the CDR3: TGTGCCAGCAGTTACGTGGCTGGCGAAAAACTGTTTTTT. As protein: CASSYVAGEKLFF. The chain employs TRBV6-5 and TRBJ1-4; D is undetermined. Per the germline V gene, CDR1 is MNHEY and CDR2 is SVGAGI. CDR3 size: 13 residues. V lost 2 bases and J lost 8, with 9 bases in between.

The CDR3: CASSKVEDTQYF. CDR3 sequence (DNA): TGTGCCAGCAGCAAAGTTGAGGATACGCAGTATTTT. The chain carries TRBV21-1 and TRBJ2-3; the table's TRBD2 call for D was not verified on the DNA. TRBV21-1 is marked as a pseudogene. The CDR3 loop spans 12 amino acids.

J is TRBJ1-4 and V is TRBV19; no firm D call. The V gene's germline CDR1 is LNHDA and CDR2 SQIVND (reference sequence). V shed 4 bases and J shed 7 bases, with 10 bases lying between them. This CDR3 is 13 amino acids long. The CDR3 nucleotides are TGTGCCAGTAGTACGCAAAGCGCTGAAAAACTGTTTTTT. Translated: CASSTQSAEKLFF.

The rearrangement links TRBV28 to TRBJ2-1; D remains unclear. This CDR3 is 11 amino acids long. The germline V and J ends were trimmed by 8 bases and 9 bases, with 11 bases remaining between them. Germline V gene lookup returns CDR1 MDHEN and CDR2 SYDVKM. DNA for the CDR3: TGTGCCAGCGCTCTGTTCGGTGAGCAGTTCTTC. Its translation is CASALFGEQFF.

The chain links TRBV2 to TRBJ2-3; 9 bases fit TRBD2. The CDR3 totals 20 residues. CDR1 is SNHLY and CDR2 is FYNNEI in the germline V gene. Trimming removed 2 bases from V and 2 bases from J; junction bases left unmatched: 17. In DNA, the CDR3 is TGTGCCAGCAGTGAAATGGGGTCCTCGGCGGGGGGGCCCCACACAGATACGCAGTATTTT. This codes for CASSEMGSSAGGPHTDTQYF.

This chain connects TRBV5-4 to TRBJ1-2; D is undetermined. CDR1 and CDR2 from the germline V gene are SGHNT and YYREEE (reference sequence). The germline V and J ends were trimmed by 2 bases and 8 bases, with 10 bases remaining between them. This CDR3 is 12 amino acids long. Written as DNA, the CDR3 is TGTGCCAGCAGCTTTATGAGCAGGGGCTACACCTTC. Translation: CASSFMSRGYTF. The full variable domain, its missing parts supplied by reference TRBV5-4 and TRBJ1-2, is ETGVTQSPTHLIKTRGQQVTLRCSSQSGHNTVSWYQQALGQGPQFIFQYYREEENGRGNFPPRFSGLQFPNYSSELNVNALELDDSALYLCASSFMSRGYTFGSGTRLTVV.

The rearrangement links TRBV10-3 to TRBJ2-2; possible D gene TRBD1, 6 bases. The germline V gene encodes CDR1 ENHRY and CDR2 SYGVKD. The V end was cut by 9 bases, the J end by 6 bases, with 20 bases between. The CDR3 has 15 amino acids. The CDR3 nucleotides read TGTGCCATGGGGCTGGAAGGGGGTCGTTCCGGGGAGCTGTTTTTT. It translates to CAMGLEGGRSGELFF.

The chain is built from TRBV6-6 and TRBJ2-4; TRBD1 matches at 9 bases. The length of the CDR3 is 16 residues. V shed 2 bases and J 1 base; nucleotides not matched to a gene: 3. Germline CDR1 is MNHNY and CDR2 is SVGAGI (reference sequence). The CDR3 loop reads CASSYGTGSAKNIQYF. The CDR3, as DNA: TGTGCCAGCAGTTACGGGACAGGGTCTGCCAAAAACATTCAGTACTTC.

The V and J genes are TRBV11-2 and TRBJ2-1, with TRBD1 matching over 8 bases. The CDR3 has 14 amino acids. The V segment lost 1 base and the J segment 9 bases; nucleotides outside the gene matches: 5. CDR1 and CDR2 from the germline V gene are SGHAT and FQNNGV. Here the CDR3 reads CASSLVQGAAEQFF. CDR3 DNA sequence: TGTGCCAGCAGCTTAGTTCAGGGGGCGGCTGAGCAGTTCTTC.

This chain uses TRBV5-8 with TRBJ1-5; D perhaps matches TRBD1 (6 bases). The V end lost 0 bases, the J end lost 5 bases, and 9 bases lay between the germline ends. The germline V gene has CDR1 SGHTS and CDR2 YDEGEE. The CDR3 totals 14 residues. The CDR3 DNA is TGTGCCAGCAGCTTGGGGCAGGGGTATCAGCCCCAGCATTTT. Protein product: CASSLGQGYQPQHF.

This sequence joins TRBV19 and TRBJ2-2; 8 bases align to TRBD1. Germline values: CDR1 LNHDA, CDR2 SQIVND (reference sequence). The length of the CDR3 is 15 residues. Trimming removed 5 bases from V and 8 bases from J; junction bases left unmatched: 10. The chain's CDR3 is CASSPRTGHEGELFF. The DNA of the CDR3 is TGTGCCAGTAGTCCCCGGACAGGGCATGAGGGGGAGCTGTTTTTT.

V gene TRBV5-4 combines with J gene TRBJ2-2; 9 nucleotides match TRBD1. This CDR3 has 16 amino acids. J was trimmed by 0 bases and V by 4 bases; bases with no gene match: 4. Germline V CDR1 and CDR2: SGHNT, YYREEE (reference sequence). Here the CDR3 reads CASSPGTGTNTGELFF. Written as DNA, the CDR3 is TGTGCCAGCAGCCCGGGGACAGGGACGAACACCGGGGAGCTGTTTTTT.

The V gene is TRBV14, the J gene TRBJ2-5, with D hard to call. The germline V gene has CDR1 SGHDN and CDR2 FVKESK. Trimming pared 0 bases from V and 5 bases from J, leaving 13 bases between. The CDR3 extends over 15 amino acids. The CDR3 loop reads CASSQDWQSPETQYF. CDR3 DNA: TGTGCCAGCAGCCAAGATTGGCAGTCCCCCGAGACCCAGTACTTC.

V gene TRBV7-9 combines with J gene TRBJ2-5, with a tentative D call TRBD2 (5 bases). The germline V and J ends were trimmed by 2 bases and 4 bases, with 5 bases remaining between them. In germline, CDR1 is SEHNR, CDR2 FQNEAQ (reference sequence). The CDR3 sequence is 12 residues long. Here the CDR3 reads CASSLRGETQYF. In DNA, the CDR3 is TGTGCCAGCAGCTTACGGGGAGAGACCCAGTACTTC.

This chain links TRBV11-2 with TRBJ1-4; TRBD1 agrees at 8 bases. With V trimmed by 0 bases and J by 7 bases, 10 bases remained unmatched. The CDR3 extends over 17 amino acids. Germline V gene data show CDR1 as SGHAT and CDR2 as FQNNGV. CDR3 coding DNA: TGTGCCAGCAGCTTAGATCGGGGGACAGGTTCCGGTGAAAAACTGTTTTTT. This codes for CASSLDRGTGSGEKLFF.

The chain has TRBV6-1 and TRBJ1-2, with a possible D match to TRBD1 (6 bases). This CDR3 is 15 amino acids long. V was pared by 0 bases and J by 0 bases, with 8 bases between. CDR1 is MNHNS, CDR2 SASEGT, per germline. CDR3 loop: CASSEAGTTNYGYTF. The CDR3 region has the DNA TGTGCCAGCAGTGAAGCTGGGACAACTAACTATGGCTACACCTTC.

The chain has TRBV11-2 and TRBJ1-2, with TRBD1 matching over 8 bases. CDR3 size: 16 residues. The germline V gene encodes CDR1 SGHAT and CDR2 FQNNGV. The junction had 12 bases not matched to a gene; V was cut back by 1 base and J by 8 bases. CDR3 nucleotides: TGTGCCAGCAGCTTAGCAGGGGGCGCAGGGCGAAGGGGCTACACCTTC. It specifies CASSLAGGAGRRGYTF.

V usage is TRBV6-1 and J usage is TRBJ1-5; 9 bases line up with TRBD1. This CDR3 has 20 residues. In germline, CDR1 is MNHNS, CDR2 SASEGT. The V segment lost 4 bases and the J segment 6 bases; nucleotides outside the gene matches: 22. The CDR3 here is CASSAYSDRGLSGVGQPQHF. In DNA form, the CDR3 reads TGTGCCAGCAGTGCGTATTCCGACAGGGGGTTGTCAGGGGTCGGTCAGCCCCAGCATTTT.

The chain employs TRBV28 and TRBJ1-4; TRBD1 matches 7 bases. Germline CDR1 MDHEN, CDR2 SYDVKM. V shed 6 bases and J 0 bases; nucleotides not matched to a gene: 10. This CDR3 is 17 amino acids long. Here the CDR3 DNA reads TGTGCCAGCAGGAAGGCCTGGCAGGGGGCAACTAATGAAAAACTGTTTTTT. Protein sequence: CASRKAWQGATNEKLFF.

This clone was detected once. The rearrangement links TRBV7-9 to TRBJ1-6; 7 bases are shared with TRBD1. CDR3 length: 14 residues. CDR1 and CDR2 from the germline V gene are SEHNR and FQNEAQ (reference sequence). J gave up 9 bases and V 4 bases, and 6 bases lay outside the gene matches. CDR3 DNA sequence: TGTGCCAGCAGCTACAGACAGGGTCGTTCACCCCTCCACTTT. It codes for CASSYRQGRSPLHF.

V and J are TRBV30 and TRBJ1-5, with no clear D. The CDR3 runs to 14 residues. Germline CDR1 GTSNPN, CDR2 SVGIG (reference sequence). The V end was cut by 5 bases, the J end by 2 bases, with 13 bases between. This CDR3 is CAWGDTHRNQPQHF. CDR3 in DNA: TGTGCCTGGGGTGACACCCACCGCAATCAGCCCCAGCATTTT.

V gene TRBV4-3 combines with J gene TRBJ2-1; TRBD2 agrees at 7 bases. V lost 4 bases, J lost 0 bases, and 0 bases stayed unmatched. Germline V gives CDR1 LGHNA, CDR2 YSLEER. This CDR3 comprises 14 residues. CDR3 amino acids: CASSRGGSYNEQFF. CDR3 sequence (DNA): TGCGCCAGCAGCCGGGGGGGCTCCTACAATGAGCAGTTCTTC.

Turning to this clone: The junction and the germline gene differ at one end; a read error may be behind it. This rearrangement joins TRBV5-8 to TRBJ2-3; 7 nucleotides line up with TRBD2. CDR1 is SGHTS and CDR2 is YDEGEE in the germline V gene. The CDR3 loop spans 13 amino acids. This chain's CDR3 is CASSLELGGLGDF. CDR3 nucleotide sequence: TGTGCCAGCAGCTTGGAGTTAGGCGGACTAGGGGATTTT. The full variable domain, in which reference TRBV5-8 and TRBJ2-3 provide the parts outside the CDR3, is EAGVTQSPTHLIKTRGQQATLRCSPISGHTSVYWYQQALGLGLQFLLWYDEGEERNRGNFPPRFSGRQFPNYSSELNVNALELEDSALYLCASSLELGGLGDFGPGTRLTVL.